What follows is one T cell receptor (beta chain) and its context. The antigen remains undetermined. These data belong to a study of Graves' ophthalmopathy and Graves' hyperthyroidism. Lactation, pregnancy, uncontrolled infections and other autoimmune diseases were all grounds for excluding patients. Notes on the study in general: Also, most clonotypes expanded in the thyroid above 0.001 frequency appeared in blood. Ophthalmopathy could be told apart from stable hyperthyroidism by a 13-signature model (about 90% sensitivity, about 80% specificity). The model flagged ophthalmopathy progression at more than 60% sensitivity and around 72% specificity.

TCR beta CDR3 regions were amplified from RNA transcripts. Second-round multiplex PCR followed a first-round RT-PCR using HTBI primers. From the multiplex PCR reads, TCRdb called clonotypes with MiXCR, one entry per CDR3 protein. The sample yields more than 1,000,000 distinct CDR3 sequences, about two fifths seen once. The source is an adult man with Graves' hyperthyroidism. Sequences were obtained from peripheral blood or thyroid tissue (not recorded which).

The CDR3 spells CASRKQGASGYTF. The CDR3 nucleotides are TGTGCCAGCAGAAAACAGGGGGCCAGTGGCTACACCTTC. The chain is built from TRBV12-3 or TRBV12-4 and TRBJ1-2; 9 nucleotides match TRBD1. The junction had 6 bases not matched to a gene; V was cut back by 6 bases and J by 7 bases. The CDR3 contains 13 residues.